Presented here are 29 T cell receptor beta chains from one specimen sequenced in a study of T cell changes during pregnancy in multiple sclerosis. Only in-frame clones appear in the TCRdb table, and some are missing; sequencing was by immunoSEQ multiplex PCR. The sample lists about 53,000 clones; nearly 95% were seen once. Sequencing was performed on CD4+ T cells from peripheral blood mononuclear cells, taken in the third trimester of pregnancy. The receptors were gathered from a female donor with multiple sclerosis, enrolled in a pregnancy study.

This chain connects TRBV2 to TRBJ2-5, with D possibly matching TRBD2 (5 bases). The V and J ends lost 11 bases and 3 bases respectively, with 13 bases between them. There are 12 residues in the CDR3. Germline assignment: CDR1 SNHLY and CDR2 FYNNEI. The chain's CDR3 is CASQEAEETQYF. The CDR3 DNA reads TGTGCCTCCCAGGAGGCAGAAGAGACCCAGTACTTC.

The chain carries TRBV5-1 and TRBJ2-1; TRBD1 is a possible D gene (5 bases). The CDR3 totals 14 residues. Germline CDR1 SGHRS, CDR2 YFSETQ. V lost 4 bases to trimming and J lost 12 bases, with 20 bases between them. The CDR3 coding sequence is TGCGCCAGCAGCCCGGAGCAGTCGTCCAGGGTGCAGTTCTTC. This gives the protein CASSPEQSSRVQFF.

A remark on this clone: The identical CDR3 is also encoded by other nucleotide sequences in the sample. V usage is TRBV7-2 and J usage is TRBJ1-2; 11 nucleotides align to TRBD1. With V trimmed by 5 bases and J by 4 bases, 3 bases remained unmatched. The CDR3 runs to 14 residues. CDR1 and CDR2 from the germline V gene are SGHTA and FQGNSA. The CDR3: CASSPGQGGYGYTF. The CDR3 DNA reads TGTGCCAGCAGCCCGGGACAGGGGGGCTATGGCTACACCTTC.

The chain combines TRBV7-8 with TRBJ2-7, with D tentatively TRBD2 (6 bases). Germline assignment: CDR1 SGHVS and CDR2 FQNEAQ. CDR3 size: 12 residues. The V end was cut by 1 base, the J end by 7 bases, with 8 bases between. In DNA, the CDR3 is TGTGCCAGCAGCTTAGGGAGGGGAGAGCAGTACTTC. Encoded protein: CASSLGRGEQYF.

This rearrangement joins TRBV9 to TRBJ1-6; D remains ambiguous. CDR3 size: 15 residues. CDR1 is SGDLS, CDR2 YYNGEE, per germline. Trimming removed 1 base from V and 0 bases from J, with 5 bases in between. CDR3 loop: CASSVLSSYNSPLHF. CDR3 nucleotide sequence: TGTGCCAGCAGCGTACTCAGCTCCTATAATTCACCCCTCCACTTT. The full variable domain, rest sourced from reference TRBV9 and TRBJ1-6, is DSGVTQTPKHLITATGQRVTLRCSPRSGDLSVYWYQQSLDQGLQFLIQYYNGEERAKGNILERFSAQQFPDLHSELNLSSLELGDSALYFCASSVLSSYNSPLHFGNGTRLTVT.

The V gene is TRBV10-3, the J gene TRBJ1-1; 8 nucleotides line up with TRBD1. The CDR3 extends over 14 amino acids. V lost 6 bases and J lost 4; bases outside the gene matches: 7. The germline V gene has CDR1 ENHRY and CDR2 SYGVKD. The CDR3 DNA sequence: TGTGCCATCAGCTCAGGGGGCGGTTTCACTGAAGCTTTCTTT. Protein: CAISSGGGFTEAFF.

This clone was counted a single time. The chain employs TRBV5-4 and TRBJ2-2, with a weak D call TRBD1 (6 bases). Germline CDR1 and CDR2: SGHNT and YYREEE (reference sequence). The V and J ends lost 0 bases and 6 bases respectively, with 9 bases between them. CDR3 length: 14 amino acids. The CDR3 nucleotides read TGTGCCAGCAGCTTGGAACAGGGCGCCGGGGAGCTGTTTTTT. Its protein product is CASSLEQGAGELFF.

The CDR3 region has the DNA TGCGCCAGCAGCTTGGAATACGGTTTTGGCGAGCAGTACTTC. It is translated as CASSLEYGFGEQYF. V gene TRBV5-1 combines with J gene TRBJ2-7; D is unclear. The CDR3 consists of 14 residues. Trimming removed 0 bases at V and 6 bases at J, with 13 bases between. Germline V gives CDR1 SGHRS, CDR2 YFSETQ.

The chain employs TRBV10-3 and TRBJ2-5; a weak D match, TRBD2 (7 bases). Germline V gives CDR1 ENHRY, CDR2 SYGVKD. V was clipped by 0 bases and J by 1 base, with 21 bases between them. CDR3 length: 19 amino acids. The CDR3 region is CAISESLGGAGKGQETQYF. The CDR3 region has the DNA TGTGCCATCAGTGAGTCCTTAGGGGGAGCGGGAAAAGGCCAAGAGACCCAGTACTTC.

J is TRBJ1-4 and V is TRBV7-8, with 7 bases lining up with TRBD1. In germline, CDR1 is SGHVS, CDR2 FQNEAQ. The CDR3 sequence is 15 residues long. J gave up 3 bases and V 5 bases, and 6 bases lay outside the gene matches. The chain's CDR3 is CASSLRRGPNEKLFF. The CDR3, as DNA: TGTGCCAGCAGCCTTCGGAGGGGGCCTAATGAAAAACTGTTTTTT. The complete variable domain, with remaining parts taken from reference TRBV7-8 and TRBJ1-4, reads GAGVSQSPRYKVAKRGQDVALRCDPISGHVSLFWYQQALGQGPEFLTYFQNEAQLDKSGLPSDRFFAERPEGSVSTLKIQRTQQEDSAVYLCASSLRRGPNEKLFFGSGTQLSVL.

This clone was detected only once. The chain has TRBV29-1 and TRBJ2-5; D perhaps matches TRBD1 (5 bases). The germline V and J ends were trimmed by 3 bases and 2 bases, with 10 bases remaining between them. Germline CDR1 and CDR2: SQVTM and ANQGSEA. The CDR3 loop spans 13 amino acids. DNA for the CDR3: TGCAGCGTTGAGGTCCAGGGTCAAGAGACCCAGTACTTC. Translating gives CSVEVQGQETQYF.

J is TRBJ1-3 and V is TRBV6-1, with D possibly matching TRBD1 (6 bases). Germline V lookup: CDR1 MNHNS, CDR2 SASEGT. Trimming removed 1 base from V and 1 base from J, with 11 bases in between. CDR3 size: 16 residues. Here the CDR3 reads CASSEVGGASGNTIYF. CDR3 bases: TGTGCCAGCAGTGAAGTGGGGGGGGCTTCTGGAAACACCATATATTTT.

This clone was counted a few times. This chain joins TRBV7-9 and TRBJ1-6; 9 bases are a match to TRBD1. The ends lost 5 bases at V and 5 bases at J; junction bases unmatched: 7. CDR1 is SEHNR, CDR2 FQNEAQ, per germline (reference sequence). CDR3 length: 16 amino acids. The CDR3 loop reads CASSTGQGMDNSPLHF. In nucleotides, the CDR3 is TGTGCCAGCAGCACGGGACAGGGCATGGATAATTCACCCCTCCACTTT.

V is TRBV7-6 and J is TRBJ2-1; TRBD2 aligns across 7 bases. CDR1 SGHVS and CDR2 FNYEAQ come from the germline V gene. V lost 6 bases, J lost 9 bases, and 8 bases stayed unmatched. There are 13 residues in the CDR3. The CDR3 loop reads CASRPGGIGEQFF. The CDR3, as DNA: TGTGCCAGCAGGCCCGGGGGGATAGGTGAGCAGTTCTTC.

This chain joins TRBV9 and TRBJ2-7; 9 positions match TRBD1. Germline lookup yields CDR1 SGDLS and CDR2 YYNGEE. The CDR3 consists of 16 residues. V shed 0 bases, J shed 4 bases, and the junction held 8 bases outside the gene matches. CDR3 DNA sequence: TGTGCCAGCAGCGTAGATACCGGGACAGGGATGTACGAGCAGTACTTC. Amino acids: CASSVDTGTGMYEQYF.

This chain uses TRBV29-1 with TRBJ2-7, with 7 nucleotides matching TRBD1. V lost 6 bases, J lost 3 bases, and 5 bases stayed unmatched. The CDR3 runs to 12 residues. Germline assignment: CDR1 SQVTM and CDR2 ANQGSEA. Here the CDR3 DNA reads TGCAGCGTGGGGGACAGAAACTACGAGCAGTACTTC. Amino acid sequence: CSVGDRNYEQYF.

The CDR3 DNA is TGCGCCAGCAGTCATCCACGGACAGGGAAAAGCACAGATACGCAGTATTTT. It yields the protein CASSHPRTGKSTDTQYF. This rearrangement joins TRBV5-1 to TRBJ2-3, with 8 bases that match TRBD1. CDR1 SGHRS and CDR2 YFSETQ come from the germline V gene. The CDR3 is 17 amino acids. Trimming took 5 bases from V and 0 from J; bases not matched to a gene: 11.

The rearrangement joins TRBV18 to TRBJ2-7, with D perhaps TRBD1 (6 bases). The CDR3 has 14 amino acids. CDR1 is KGHSH and CDR2 is LQKENI in the germline V gene. V lost 5 bases to trimming and J lost 2 bases, with 13 bases between them. The CDR3 protein is CASSSDSPPYEQYF. DNA of the CDR3: TGTGCCAGCTCATCGGACAGCCCACCCTACGAGCAGTACTTC.

The CDR3 protein is CASSPNFRGAGNQPQHF. As DNA, the CDR3 is TGTGCCAGCTCACCTAATTTCAGGGGCGCAGGCAATCAGCCCCAGCATTTT. The chain combines TRBV18 with TRBJ1-5; weak D call: TRBD1 (6 bases). Trimming took off 3 bases at V and 2 bases at J, with 17 bases between the two ends. The CDR3 is 17 amino acids. CDR1 is KGHSH and CDR2 is LQKENI in the germline V gene.

This clone occurred once. The J gene is TRBJ1-1, the V gene TRBV5-4, with 11 bases matching TRBD1. From germline, CDR1 is SGHNT and CDR2 YYREEE (reference sequence). The J segment lost 0 bases and the V segment lost 4 bases, leaving 5 bases of the junction unmatched. The CDR3 loop spans 16 amino acids. The CDR3 protein is CASSGRTGGVNTEAFF. CDR3 coding DNA: TGTGCCAGCAGCGGACGGACAGGGGGCGTGAACACTGAAGCTTTCTTT.

This rearrangement joins TRBV15 to TRBJ2-3, with TRBD2 matching over 10 bases. V was clipped by 6 bases and J by 4 bases; unmatched bases: 7. Germline V gene lookup returns CDR1 LNHNV and CDR2 YYDKDF (reference sequence). The CDR3 contains 15 residues. The CDR3 coding sequence is TGTGCCACCAGGGTTAGCGGGGGGAGGTCAGATACGCAGTATTTT. Residues: CATRVSGGRSDTQYF.

The chain uses TRBV11-2 and TRBJ2-1, with D unresolved. The CDR3 is made up of 15 amino acids. The V gene lost 11 bases and the J gene lost 5 bases, with 22 bases spanning the gap. The germline V gene encodes CDR1 SGHAT and CDR2 FQNNGV. The CDR3 loop is CAHRKLRGRNNEQFF. The CDR3, as DNA: TGTGCCCACCGTAAGCTAAGAGGCAGAAACAATGAGCAGTTCTTC.

This rearrangement joins TRBV6-6 to TRBJ1-2; 7 bases map to TRBD1. This CDR3 spans 11 amino acids. Losses at the gene ends were 5 bases for V and 7 bases for J; bases not matched to a gene: 1. CDR1 MNHNY and CDR2 SVGAGI come from the germline V gene (reference sequence). The CDR3 loop reads CASSRDSGYTF. The CDR3 nucleotides read TGTGCCAGCAGTCGGGACAGTGGCTACACCTTC.

The J gene is TRBJ2-1, the V gene TRBV9, with D perhaps matching TRBD2 (7 bases). This CDR3 spans 14 amino acids. Looked up from germline, CDR1 is SGDLS and CDR2 is YYNGEE. V was cut by 2 bases and J by 9 bases, with 15 bases left in between. The CDR3 DNA reads as TGTGCCAGCAGCGTCGCGGGGGCAGGGGCTGAGCAGTTCTTC. It is translated as CASSVAGAGAEQFF.

This rearrangement joins TRBV6-6 to TRBJ1-1, with TRBD1 identical over 7 bases. Germline values: CDR1 MNHNY, CDR2 SVGAGI (reference sequence). This CDR3 has 15 residues. V lost 5 bases to trimming and J lost 1 base; unmatched junction nucleotides: 7. In DNA, the CDR3 is TGTGCCAGCAGTGGCCCGGGACAGCGGAACACTGAAGCTTTCTTT. This codes for CASSGPGQRNTEAFF.

The chain combines TRBV2 with TRBJ2-7, with a weak D call TRBD1 (5 bases). The CDR3 loop spans 12 amino acids. Per the germline V gene, CDR1 is SNHLY and CDR2 is FYNNEI. V lost 6 bases and J 12 bases, leaving 18 bases between the germline ends. In nucleotides, the CDR3 is TGTGCCAGCAGCGTGGACACGGATTCGATGTACTTC. Translating it yields CASSVDTDSMYF.

This sequence joins TRBV25-1 and TRBJ2-7; possible D gene TRBD2, 5 bases. In germline, CDR1 is MGHDK, CDR2 SYGVNS. The V end was cut by 4 bases, the J end by 1 base, with 14 bases between. The CDR3 covers 15 residues. CDR3 in amino acids: CASSAQDLGSYEQYF. As DNA, the CDR3 is TGTGCCAGCAGTGCCCAGGACTTGGGATCCTACGAGCAGTACTTC.

The gene calls are TRBV7-2 and TRBJ2-7, with a possible D match to TRBD2 (6 bases). Trimming cost V 1 base and J 0 bases, with 10 bases left between them. CDR1 is SGHTA, CDR2 FQGNSA, per germline. CDR3 length equals 15 residues. In DNA, the CDR3 is TGTGCCAGCAGCTTAGTGGGAGGAAGCTCCTACGAGCAGTACTTC. It specifies CASSLVGGSSYEQYF.

This clone was detected only once. The rearrangement uses TRBV2 and TRBJ1-5; 9 nucleotides line up with TRBD1. Germline loops: CDR1 SNHLY, CDR2 FYNNEI. V shed 4 bases, J shed 0 bases, and the junction held 19 bases outside the gene matches. The CDR3 extends over 21 amino acids. Here the CDR3 reads CASSGPRNSTGTGNSNQPQHF. For the CDR3, the DNA is TGTGCCAGCAGTGGACCGAGAAACTCCACCGGGACAGGGAATAGCAATCAGCCCCAGCATTTT.